The sequence of this T cell receptor beta chain was determined in a study of blood T cells in healthy people across ages. Germline V lookup: CDR1 LGHNA, CDR2 YNFKEQ. This CDR3 spans 14 amino acids. V dropped 0 bases and J dropped 8 bases, with 10 bases sitting between them. Together with a sample-barcoded 5' primer, a J-beta primer mix was included in a second PCR lasting roughly 6 to 12 cycles. TCRdb processed the 5' RACE reads anew with MiXCR; each CDR3 protein has one entry. The profile shows 800,000 to 1,300,000 distinct CDR3 sequences, 20% to 25% of them singletons. About this clonotype: Its specificity is not known.

General observations from the study: CMV infection status of these donors was not known.

The sample was also linked to a second study, of T cells of mothers and their children. That publication notes: Donation involved a few healthy Caucasian mothers and the six children that they had. Overlap in related mother-child pairs always slightly exceeded unrelated pairs, never significantly.

This sequence joins TRBV4-2 and TRBJ1-4, with D uncertain. Sequences were obtained from blood. The source is a girl aged 2 to 10 in good health. The chain's CDR3 is CASSQDDGGEKLFF. DNA for the CDR3: TGTGCCAGCAGCCAAGATGACGGCGGAGAAAAACTGTTTTTT.